This TCR beta chain was sequenced in a study of Tregs in tolerant kidney transplant recipients. The study's findings and limits: Nucleotide sequences could not be compared across some patients' samples due to primer changes. Few patients were studied, so findings need validation in larger groups.

The protocol was immunoSEQ multiplex PCR, while the TCRdb copy is restricted to in-frame clones and leaves out a portion. The table shows approximately 69,000 clones, with roughly 91% occurring only once. Germline CDR1 and CDR2: SGHNT and YYREEE (reference sequence). This CDR3 is built from 13 residues. The germline V and J ends were trimmed by 0 bases and 2 bases, with 5 bases remaining between them. Unstimulated Tregs (CD4+CD25+CD127-) and CD4+CD25- non-Tregs were sorted from PBMCs. The table lists this clone with a count of one. The antigen is not known. The material sequenced was CD4+ T cells from blood, taken before the transplant. The V gene is TRBV5-4, the J gene TRBJ1-1; D gene unclear. The TCR originated in a human donor who received a combined kidney and bone marrow transplant. CDR3 nucleotides: TGTGCCAGCAGCTTGGGAGGAAACACTGAAGCTTTCTTT. Protein product: CASSLGGNTEAFF.